This T cell receptor (beta chain) appears in the sequencing data of a study of control samples from healthy donors and cancer patients. Germline CDR1 is MNHEY and CDR2 is SVGEGT. V was shortened by 6 bases and J by 3 bases, with 18 bases between the two germline ends. The length of the CDR3 is 15 residues. The protocol was immunoSEQ multiplex PCR, while the TCRdb copy is restricted to in-frame clones and leaves out a portion. The sample records approximately 130,000 clones, about nine tenths being singletons. This clone has only one observation. Input material: blood. This chain joins TRBV6-2 or TRBV6-3 and TRBJ2-7; a weak D match, TRBD2 (6 bases). The receptor was isolated from a man in his forties in good health. The CDR3 region is CASSLAGGTFYEQYF. CDR3 DNA sequence: TGTGCCAGCAGCCTAGCCGGGGGAACTTTCTACGAGCAGTACTTC.